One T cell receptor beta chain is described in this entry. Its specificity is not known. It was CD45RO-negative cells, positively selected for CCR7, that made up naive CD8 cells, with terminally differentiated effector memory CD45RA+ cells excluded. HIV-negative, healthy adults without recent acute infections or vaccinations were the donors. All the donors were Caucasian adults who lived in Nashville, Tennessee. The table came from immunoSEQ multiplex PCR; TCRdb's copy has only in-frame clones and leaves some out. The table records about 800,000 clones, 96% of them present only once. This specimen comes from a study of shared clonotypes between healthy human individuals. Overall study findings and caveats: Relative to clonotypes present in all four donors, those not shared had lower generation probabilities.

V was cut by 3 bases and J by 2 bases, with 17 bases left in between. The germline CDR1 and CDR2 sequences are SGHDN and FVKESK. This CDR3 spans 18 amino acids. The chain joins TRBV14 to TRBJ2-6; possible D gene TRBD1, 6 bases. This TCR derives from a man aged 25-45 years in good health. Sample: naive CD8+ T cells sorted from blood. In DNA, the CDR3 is TGTGCCAGCAGCCATCACGGGTTGAGGGGGACTGGGGCCAACGTCCTGACTTTC. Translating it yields CASSHHGLRGTGANVLTF.